This T cell receptor (beta chain) was sequenced in a study of CD8+ T cells in alopecia areata. Study information: A 6-month period off drug followed tofacitinib, which lasted 6 to 18 months.

V was cut by 3 bases and J by 4 bases, with 13 bases left in between. The CDR3 is 14 residues long. Germline values: CDR1 GTSNPN, CDR2 SVGIG (reference sequence). Documented treatment: oral pan-JAK inhibitor, 5-10 mg twice daily. Investigators isolated RNA and reverse transcribed it into cDNA to act as the sequencing template. Assay: immunoSEQ multiplex PCR; the TCRdb copy retains only in-frame clones and omits some. The profile shows 95,000 to 150,000 clones, approximately 57% of them singletons. The rearrangement joins TRBV30 to TRBJ2-1; D remains ambiguous. The clonotype comes from a human donor with alopecia areata. The sample here was CD4+ T cells sorted from blood, taken at week 4, from a patient treated with tofacitinib. The CDR3: CAWSRAELYNEQFF. The CDR3 DNA is TGTGCCTGGAGCCGGGCGGAACTTTACAATGAGCAGTTCTTC.